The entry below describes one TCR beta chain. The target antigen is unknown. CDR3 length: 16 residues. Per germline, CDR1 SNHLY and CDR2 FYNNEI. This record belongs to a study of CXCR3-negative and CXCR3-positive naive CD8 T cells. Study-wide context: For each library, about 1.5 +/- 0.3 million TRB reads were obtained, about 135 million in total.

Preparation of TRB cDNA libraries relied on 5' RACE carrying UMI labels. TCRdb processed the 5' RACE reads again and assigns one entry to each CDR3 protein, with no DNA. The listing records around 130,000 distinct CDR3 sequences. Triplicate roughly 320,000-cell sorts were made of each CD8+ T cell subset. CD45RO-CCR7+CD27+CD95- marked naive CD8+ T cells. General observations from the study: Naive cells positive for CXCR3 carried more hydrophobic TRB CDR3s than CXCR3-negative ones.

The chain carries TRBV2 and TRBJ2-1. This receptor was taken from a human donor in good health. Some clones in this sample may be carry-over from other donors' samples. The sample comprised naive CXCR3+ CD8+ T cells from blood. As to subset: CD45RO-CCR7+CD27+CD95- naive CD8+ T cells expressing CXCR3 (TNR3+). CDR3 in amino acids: CASSDLSGSSYNEQFF.